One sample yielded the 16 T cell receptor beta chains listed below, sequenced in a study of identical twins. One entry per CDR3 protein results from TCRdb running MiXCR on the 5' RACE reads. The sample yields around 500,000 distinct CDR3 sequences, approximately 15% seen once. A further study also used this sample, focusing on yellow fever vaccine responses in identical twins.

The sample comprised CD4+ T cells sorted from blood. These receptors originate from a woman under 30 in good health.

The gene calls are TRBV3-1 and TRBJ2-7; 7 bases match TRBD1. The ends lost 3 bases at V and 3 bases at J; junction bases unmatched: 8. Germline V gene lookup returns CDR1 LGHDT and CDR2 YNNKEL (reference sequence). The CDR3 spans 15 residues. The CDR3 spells CASSHPGQSFYEQYF. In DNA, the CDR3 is TGTGCCAGCAGCCATCCGGGACAGAGTTTCTACGAGCAGTACTTC.

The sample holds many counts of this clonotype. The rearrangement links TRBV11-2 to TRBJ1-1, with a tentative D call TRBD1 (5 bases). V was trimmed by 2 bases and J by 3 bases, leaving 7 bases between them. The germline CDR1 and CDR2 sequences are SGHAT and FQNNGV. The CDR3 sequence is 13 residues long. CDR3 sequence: CASSLIRDTEAFF. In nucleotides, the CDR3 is TGTGCCAGCAGCTTAATCAGGGACACTGAAGCTTTCTTT.

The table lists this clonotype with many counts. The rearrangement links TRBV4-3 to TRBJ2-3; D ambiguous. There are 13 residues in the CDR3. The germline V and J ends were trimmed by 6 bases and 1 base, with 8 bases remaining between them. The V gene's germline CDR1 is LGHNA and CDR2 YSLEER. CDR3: CASSLWGTDTQYF. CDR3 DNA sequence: TGCGCCAGCAGTCTTTGGGGCACAGATACGCAGTATTTT.

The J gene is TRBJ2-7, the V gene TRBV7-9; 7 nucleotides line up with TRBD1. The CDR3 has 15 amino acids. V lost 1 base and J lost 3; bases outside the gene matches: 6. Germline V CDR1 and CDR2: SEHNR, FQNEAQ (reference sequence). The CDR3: CASSLGTGVLYEQYF. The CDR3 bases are TGTGCCAGCAGCTTAGGAACAGGGGTACTCTACGAGCAGTACTTC.

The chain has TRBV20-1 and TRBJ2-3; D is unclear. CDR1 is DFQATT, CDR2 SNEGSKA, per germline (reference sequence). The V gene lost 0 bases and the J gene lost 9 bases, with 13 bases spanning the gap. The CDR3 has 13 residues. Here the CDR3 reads CSARDRQTETQYF. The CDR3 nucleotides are TGCAGTGCTAGAGATCGGCAGACGGAGACGCAGTATTTT.

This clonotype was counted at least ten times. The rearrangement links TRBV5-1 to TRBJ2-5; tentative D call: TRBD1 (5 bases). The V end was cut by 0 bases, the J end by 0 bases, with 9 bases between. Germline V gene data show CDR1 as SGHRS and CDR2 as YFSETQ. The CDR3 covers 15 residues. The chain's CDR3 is CASSLGDRDQETQYF. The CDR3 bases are TGCGCCAGCAGCTTGGGTGACAGAGACCAAGAGACCCAGTACTTC.

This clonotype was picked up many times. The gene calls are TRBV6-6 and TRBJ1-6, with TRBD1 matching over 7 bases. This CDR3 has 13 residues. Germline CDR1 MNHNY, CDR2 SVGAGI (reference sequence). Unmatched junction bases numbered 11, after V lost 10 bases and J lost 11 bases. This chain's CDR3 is CANTGTEGAPLHF. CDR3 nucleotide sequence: TGTGCCAACACCGGGACAGAAGGAGCACCCCTCCACTTT.

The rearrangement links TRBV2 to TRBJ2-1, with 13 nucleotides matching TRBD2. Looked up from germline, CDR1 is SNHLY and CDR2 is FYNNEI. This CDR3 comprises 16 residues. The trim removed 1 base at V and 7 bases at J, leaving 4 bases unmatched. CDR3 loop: CASSEEGLAGPNEQFF. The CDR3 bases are TGTGCCAGCAGTGAAGAGGGACTAGCGGGACCGAATGAGCAGTTCTTC.

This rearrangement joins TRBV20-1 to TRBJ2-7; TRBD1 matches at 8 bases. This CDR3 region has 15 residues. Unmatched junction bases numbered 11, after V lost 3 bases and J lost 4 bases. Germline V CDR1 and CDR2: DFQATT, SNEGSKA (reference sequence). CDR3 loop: CSAREPGTGRYEQYF. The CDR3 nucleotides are TGCAGTGCTAGGGAACCCGGGACAGGCCGTTACGAGCAGTACTTC.

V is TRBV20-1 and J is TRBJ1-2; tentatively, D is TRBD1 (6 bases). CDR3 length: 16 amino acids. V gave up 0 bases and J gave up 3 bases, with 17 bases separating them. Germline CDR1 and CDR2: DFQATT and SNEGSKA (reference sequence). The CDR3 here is CSARDLIGGGDYGYTF. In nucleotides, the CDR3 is TGCAGTGCTAGAGATCTTATTGGAGGGGGAGACTATGGCTACACCTTC.

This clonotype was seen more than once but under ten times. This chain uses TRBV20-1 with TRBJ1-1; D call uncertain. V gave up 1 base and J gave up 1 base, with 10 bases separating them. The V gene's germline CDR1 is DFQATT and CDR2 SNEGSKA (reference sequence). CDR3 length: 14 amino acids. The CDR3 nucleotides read TGCAGTGCTAGAGCCCTAACCGGGAACACTGAAGCTTTCTTT. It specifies CSARALTGNTEAFF.

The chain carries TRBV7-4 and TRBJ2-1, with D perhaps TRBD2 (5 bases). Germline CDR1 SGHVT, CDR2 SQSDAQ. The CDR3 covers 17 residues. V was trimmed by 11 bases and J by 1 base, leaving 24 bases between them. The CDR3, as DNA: TGTGCCTTCAGTTTAATCGGGGATTTTGGTTCCTACAATGAGCAGTTCTTC. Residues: CAFSLIGDFGSYNEQFF.

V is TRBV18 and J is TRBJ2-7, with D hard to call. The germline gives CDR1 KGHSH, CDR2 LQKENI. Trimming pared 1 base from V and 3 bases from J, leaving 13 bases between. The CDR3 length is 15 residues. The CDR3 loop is CASSPLSQAIYEQYF. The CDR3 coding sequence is TGTGCCAGCTCACCACTAAGCCAGGCGATCTACGAGCAGTACTTC.

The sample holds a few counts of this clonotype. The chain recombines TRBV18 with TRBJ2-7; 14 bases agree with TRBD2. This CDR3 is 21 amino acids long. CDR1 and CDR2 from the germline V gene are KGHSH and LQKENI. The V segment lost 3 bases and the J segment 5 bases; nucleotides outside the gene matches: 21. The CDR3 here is CASSPGTGGTSGSAPRDEQYF. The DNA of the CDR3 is TGTGCCAGCTCACCCGGGACAGGGGGGACTAGCGGGAGTGCCCCCAGAGACGAGCAGTACTTC.

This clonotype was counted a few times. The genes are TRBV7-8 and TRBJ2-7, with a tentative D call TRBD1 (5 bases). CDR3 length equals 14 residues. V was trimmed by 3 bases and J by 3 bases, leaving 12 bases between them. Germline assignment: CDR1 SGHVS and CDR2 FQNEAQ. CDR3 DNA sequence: TGTGCCAGCAGCTTGGGGCAGGTTAACTACGAGCAGTACTTC. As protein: CASSLGQVNYEQYF.

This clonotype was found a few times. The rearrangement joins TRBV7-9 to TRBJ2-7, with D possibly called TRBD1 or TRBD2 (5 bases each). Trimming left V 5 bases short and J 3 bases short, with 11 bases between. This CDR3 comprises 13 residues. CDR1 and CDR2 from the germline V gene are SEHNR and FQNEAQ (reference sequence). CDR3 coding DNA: TGTGCCAGCAGCCCAGGGAGCGGCTACGAGCAGTACTTC. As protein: CASSPGSGYEQYF.